These 29 T cell receptor beta chains were sequenced from one sample in a study of OX40 agonist ivuxolimab in advanced cancers. TCRdb's copy holds only in-frame clones and misses some; the assay was immunoSEQ multiplex PCR. The sample has around 63,000 clones, 80% to 90% seen once. The source material was CD4+ or CD8+ T cells sorted from blood, sampled in a trial of the OX40 agonist ivuxolimab. The origin of the receptors is an adult with an advanced solid tumor such as melanoma, head and neck, liver or kidney cancer.

This sequence joins TRBV5-1 and TRBJ2-2, with a possible D match to TRBD2 (5 bases). The germline V gene has CDR1 SGHRS and CDR2 YFSETQ. The CDR3 runs to 15 residues. Trimming took 7 bases from V and 1 from J, leaving 14 bases between them. CDR3 region: CASAVGLLNTGELFF. For the CDR3, the DNA is TGCGCCAGCGCGGTTGGACTGCTGAACACCGGGGAGCTGTTTTTT.

The rearrangement joins TRBV7-9 to TRBJ2-3; D uncertain. Germline values: CDR1 SEHNR, CDR2 FQNEAQ (reference sequence). V lost 2 bases and J 1 base, leaving 13 bases between the germline ends. The CDR3 is made up of 16 amino acids. CDR3 sequence reads: CASSLRLAARTDTQYF. The CDR3 DNA reads TGTGCCAGCAGCTTAAGGTTAGCCGCTCGCACAGATACGCAGTATTTT.

The rearrangement links TRBV6-4 to TRBJ2-7; TRBD2 might be the D (7 bases). Trimming removed 4 bases at V and 3 bases at J, with 22 bases between. Germline V gene data show CDR1 as MRHNA and CDR2 as SNTAGT. The CDR3 runs 17 residues. The CDR3 loop reads CASSGSPRGSGFYEQYF. The DNA of the CDR3 is TGTGCCAGCAGTGGCTCCCCCAGGGGTAGCGGGTTCTACGAGCAGTACTTC.

V usage is TRBV2 and J usage is TRBJ1-5; maybe TRBD1 (5 bases). Deletions cut 5 bases from V and 3 bases from J, with 11 bases between. The CDR3 consists of 14 residues. Per the germline V gene, CDR1 is SNHLY and CDR2 is FYNNEI. For the CDR3, the DNA is TGTGCCAGCAGTTGGGGGGGGAACAATCAGCCCCAGCATTTT. Amino acid sequence: CASSWGGNNQPQHF. Combining the CDR3 with reference TRBV2 and TRBJ1-5 gives the whole variable domain EPEVTQTPSHQVTQMGQEVILRCVPISNHLYFYWYRQILGQKVEFLVSFYNNEISEKSEIFDDQFSVERPDGSNFTLKIRSTKLEDSAMYFCASSWGGNNQPQHFGDGTRLSIL.

The rearrangement uses TRBV9 and TRBJ1-6; tentatively, D is TRBD1 (6 bases). The CDR3 sequence is 14 residues long. V was shortened by 0 bases and J by 5 bases, with 6 bases between the two germline ends. Germline CDR1 reads SGDLS; CDR2 reads YYNGEE. The CDR3 DNA follows: TGTGCCAGCAGCGTAGGACAGGATAATTCACCCCTCCACTTT. This codes for CASSVGQDNSPLHF.

J is TRBJ2-3 and V is TRBV5-1; 8 nucleotides line up with TRBD1. After removal of 4 bases from V and 5 bases from J, the junction contained 9 bases not matched to a gene. The germline V gene encodes CDR1 SGHRS and CDR2 YFSETQ. This CDR3 has 15 residues. The CDR3 reads CASSRRTGYEDTQYF. The CDR3 nucleotides read TGCGCCAGCAGCAGGAGGACAGGGTATGAAGATACGCAGTATTTT.

This clone was observed a single time. V and J are TRBV7-3 and TRBJ1-2, with TRBD1 matching over 7 bases. Trimming took 4 bases from V and 6 from J; bases not matched to a gene: 11. The germline CDR1 and CDR2 sequences are SGHTA and FQGTGA. The CDR3 is 15 amino acids. The CDR3: CASSSTGQLLDGYTF. The CDR3 DNA follows: TGTGCCAGCAGCTCAACGGGACAGCTGCTAGATGGCTACACCTTC. Filled out from reference TRBV7-3 and TRBJ1-2, the complete variable domain reads GAGVSQTPSNKVTEKGKYVELRCDPISGHTALYWYRQSLGQGPEFLIYFQGTGAADDSGLPNDRFFAVRPEGSVSTLKIQRTERGDSAVYLCASSSTGQLLDGYTFGSGTRLTVV.

This chain links TRBV5-1 with TRBJ2-2, with D tentatively TRBD1 (6 bases). CDR1 is SGHRS, CDR2 YFSETQ, per germline. The CDR3 length is 14 residues. V was shortened by 0 bases and J by 11 bases, with 14 bases between the two germline ends. CDR3 loop: CASSLGTGQGELFF. The DNA of the CDR3 is TGCGCCAGCAGCTTGGGCACAGGGCAGGGAGAGCTGTTTTTT.

The CDR3 reads CASSLGPSGRGDTQYF. In DNA form, the CDR3 reads TGCGCCAGCAGCTTGGGACCTAGCGGGAGGGGAGATACGCAGTATTTT. The chain links TRBV5-1 to TRBJ2-3; 12 nucleotides agree with TRBD2. J lost 5 bases, V lost 0 bases, and 4 bases had no gene match. The CDR3 runs to 16 residues. Germline V gene data show CDR1 as SGHRS and CDR2 as YFSETQ. Filled out from reference TRBV5-1 and TRBJ2-3, the complete variable domain reads KAGVTQTPRYLIKTRGQQVTLSCSPISGHRSVSWYQQTPGQGLQFLFEYFSETQRNKGNFPGRFSGRQFSNSRSEMNVSTLELGDSALYLCASSLGPSGRGDTQYFGPGTRLTVL.

The V gene is TRBV11-2, the J gene TRBJ2-6, with D uncertain. The CDR3 consists of 15 residues. The germline V and J ends were trimmed by 2 bases and 0 bases, with 5 bases remaining between them. Germline CDR1 SGHAT, CDR2 FQNNGV. The chain's CDR3 is CASSLISSGANVLTF. In DNA, the CDR3 is TGTGCCAGCAGCTTAATCTCCTCTGGGGCCAACGTCCTGACTTTC.

V is TRBV27 and J is TRBJ1-5; 8 bases match TRBD1. CDR1 is MNHEY and CDR2 is SMNVEV in the germline V gene (reference sequence). With 3 bases clipped from V and 5 bases from J, the junction kept 12 bases outside the gene matches. CDR3 length: 17 residues. CDR3 sequence (DNA): TGTGCCAGCAGTTTGAGGTGGGGCAGGGGGCTGCATCAGCCCCAGCATTTT. Protein sequence: CASSLRWGRGLHQPQHF.

This chain connects TRBV28 to TRBJ2-7, with TRBD1 matching 7 bases. Losses at the gene ends were 6 bases for V and 3 bases for J; bases not matched to a gene: 5. The CDR3 length is 13 residues. CDR1 is MDHEN and CDR2 is SYDVKM in the germline V gene. The CDR3 nucleotides are TGTGCCAGCAGAAGACAGGGCGTCTACGAGCAGTACTTC. Its translation: CASRRQGVYEQYF.

This clone was recorded once. The CDR3 region has the DNA TGTGCCAGCAGCTTAAGGCAGGGAACCGGCTACACCTTC. Amino acids: CASSLRQGTGYTF. The chain is built from TRBV7-3 and TRBJ1-2, with TRBD1 as a possible D gene (5 bases). Trimming removed 1 base at V and 8 bases at J, with 11 bases between. CDR3 size: 13 residues. Germline V gives CDR1 SGHTA, CDR2 FQGTGA.

Notes on this clone: Relative to the germline gene, one junction end is altered; a read error may explain this. The chain recombines TRBV15 with TRBJ1-1; D might be TRBD1 (6 bases). From germline, CDR1 is LNHNV and CDR2 YYDKDF (reference sequence). CDR3 length equals 11 residues. This chain's CDR3 is CATSRDRGSVF. CDR3 DNA sequence: TGTGCCACCAGCAGAGACAGGGGTTCGGTCTTT.

This clone is a singleton in its sample. The V gene is TRBV28, the J gene TRBJ1-4, with D perhaps matching TRBD1 (5 bases). Germline CDR1 MDHEN, CDR2 SYDVKM. Deletions cut 3 bases from V and 0 bases from J, with 17 bases between. The CDR3 covers 18 residues. Written as DNA, the CDR3 is TGTGCCAGCAGTTTCCCTCTGGGACGCCTTGCAACTAATGAAAAACTGTTTTTT. As protein: CASSFPLGRLATNEKLFF. The variable domain in full, with the rest retrieved from reference TRBV28 and TRBJ1-4, is DVKVTQSSRYLVKRTGEKVFLECVQDMDHENMFWYRQDPGLGLRLIYFSYDVKMKEKGDIPEGYSVSREKKERFSLILESASTNQTSMYLCASSFPLGRLATNEKLFFGSGTQLSVL.

The chain employs TRBV5-1 and TRBJ1-2; D possibly corresponds to TRBD1 (5 bases). Per germline, CDR1 SGHRS and CDR2 YFSETQ. Trimming pared 4 bases from V and 8 bases from J, leaving 18 bases between. The CDR3 is made up of 14 amino acids. CDR3 in DNA: TGCGCCAGCAGCCGGGACCTTACGAGGAGGGGCTACACCTTC. It translates to CASSRDLTRRGYTF.

The chain is built from TRBV5-1 and TRBJ2-3; 7 bases map to TRBD1. This CDR3 is built from 15 residues. Germline V lookup: CDR1 SGHRS, CDR2 YFSETQ. J gave up 4 bases and V 1 base, and 6 bases lay outside the gene matches. CDR3 amino acids: CASSLQGQPSDTQYF. The CDR3 region has the DNA TGCGCCAGCAGCTTGCAGGGACAGCCTTCAGATACGCAGTATTTT.

This chain connects TRBV6-1 to TRBJ2-7; TRBD2 matches 8 bases. The CDR3 runs to 15 residues. The germline CDR1 and CDR2 sequences are MNHNS and SASEGT. The ends lost 7 bases at V and 3 bases at J; junction bases unmatched: 11. The CDR3: CASIGSGIMYYEQYF. In nucleotides, the CDR3 is TGTGCCAGCATAGGTAGCGGGATCATGTACTACGAGCAGTACTTC.

CDR3 region: CASSLRGGNQPQHF. The CDR3 DNA sequence: TGTGCCAGCAGCTTGCGAGGGGGAAATCAGCCCCAGCATTTT. The chain carries TRBV11-2 and TRBJ1-5; possible D gene TRBD1, 6 bases. The CDR3 has 14 residues. Germline V gene sequence: CDR1 SGHAT, CDR2 FQNNGV. V lost 3 bases, J lost 4 bases, and 10 bases lay in between.

The chain has TRBV10-1 and TRBJ2-3; a possible D gene is TRBD2 (5 bases). V lost 8 bases to trimming and J lost 2 bases, with 11 bases between them. Germline CDR1 reads WNHNN; CDR2 reads SYGVQD (reference sequence). CDR3 length equals 13 residues. CDR3 sequence reads: CASVRDLTDTQYF. The CDR3 nucleotides are TGCGCCAGCGTCCGGGATCTCACAGATACGCAGTATTTT.

In this sample, this clone turned up a few times. The chain recombines TRBV2 with TRBJ1-2, with 8 bases that match TRBD1. CDR3 size: 15 residues. The V gene's germline CDR1 is SNHLY and CDR2 FYNNEI. J was trimmed by 5 bases and V by 4 bases; bases with no gene match: 9. CDR3 loop: CASSGGTGRFYGYTF. CDR3 DNA sequence: TGTGCCAGCAGTGGGGGGACAGGCCGTTTTTATGGCTACACCTTC.

The genes are TRBV5-6 and TRBJ2-3; the match to TRBD1 covers 8 bases. CDR1 and CDR2 (germline): SGHDT, YYEEEE. The CDR3 contains 19 residues. Trimming removed 4 bases from V and 2 bases from J; junction bases left unmatched: 18. CDR3 amino acids: CASSLLVGGRRGLTDTQYF. The DNA of the CDR3 is TGTGCCAGCAGCCTACTGGTGGGGGGACGCAGGGGGCTCACAGATACGCAGTATTTT. The complete variable domain, with remaining parts taken from reference TRBV5-6 and TRBJ2-3, reads DAGVTQSPTHLIKTRGQQVTLRCSPKSGHDTVSWYQQALGQGPQFIFQYYEEEERQRGNFPDRFSGHQFPNYSSELNVNALLLGDSALYLCASSLLVGGRRGLTDTQYFGPGTRLTVL.

The rearrangement joins TRBV18 to TRBJ2-5, with D perhaps matching TRBD1 or TRBD2 (6 bases each). Germline V gene data show CDR1 as KGHSH and CDR2 as LQKENI. The V gene lost 3 bases and the J gene lost 0 bases, with 26 bases spanning the gap. The CDR3 length is 20 residues. CDR3 nucleotides: TGTGCCAGCTCACCTCCGTTGGGGGGCGGATATAGGCTGTACCAAGAGACCCAGTACTTC. Encoded protein: CASSPPLGGGYRLYQETQYF. Using reference TRBV18 and TRBJ2-5 for the parts outside the CDR3, the full variable domain is NAGVMQNPRHLVRRRGQEARLRCSPMKGHSHVYWYRQLPEEGLKFMVYLQKENIIDESGMPKERFSAEFPKEGPSILRIQQVVRGDSAAYFCASSPPLGGGYRLYQETQYFGPGTRLLVL.

This chain uses TRBV5-1 with TRBJ2-5; weak D call: TRBD1 (7 bases). Germline V CDR1 and CDR2: SGHRS, YFSETQ. Trimming stripped 1 base from V and 9 bases from J, with 25 bases between. The CDR3 sequence is 17 residues long. The CDR3 loop is CASSLILAGAQGGAQYF. The CDR3, as DNA: TGCGCCAGCAGCTTGATTTTGGCAGGGGCGCAGGGGGGAGCCCAGTACTTC.

The CDR3 reads CASSWYRGVGETQYF. The CDR3 DNA reads as TGCGCCAGCAGTTGGTATCGCGGGGTGGGAGAGACCCAGTACTTC. This chain links TRBV5-1 with TRBJ2-5, with TRBD2 as a possible D gene (6 bases). CDR3 length: 15 residues. Looked up from germline, CDR1 is SGHRS and CDR2 is YFSETQ. V was pared by 5 bases and J by 4 bases, with 18 bases between.

This rearrangement joins TRBV28 to TRBJ1-1; 9 nucleotides align to TRBD1. In germline, CDR1 is MDHEN, CDR2 SYDVKM. Germline trimming cut 2 bases from V and 5 bases from J; bases unmatched to any gene: 6. The CDR3 length is 15 residues. CDR3 DNA: TGTGCCAGCAGTTTACCCACAGGGGGCGCAACTGAAGCTTTCTTT. Amino acid sequence: CASSLPTGGATEAFF.

This sequence joins TRBV19 and TRBJ1-2; D gene uncertain. The CDR3 totals 13 residues. Germline CDR1 is LNHDA and CDR2 is SQIVND (reference sequence). Trimming removed 3 bases at V and 8 bases at J, with 13 bases between. The CDR3 nucleotides are TGTGCCAGTAGTATTCGGGCCGAAAGGGGCTACACCTTC. It specifies CASSIRAERGYTF.

Written as DNA, the CDR3 is TGCACCAGCAATGAAACTTCGCCGGGACAGGGGATGAATGAGCAGTTCTTC. Its protein product is CTSNETSPGQGMNEQFF. The rearrangement links TRBV1 to TRBJ2-1; whether TRBD1, the table's D call, matches the DNA was not checked. TRBV1 is a recognized pseudogene. The CDR3 runs 17 residues.

This clone was recorded once. The chain carries TRBV28 and TRBJ2-7; tentatively, D is TRBD2 (6 bases). V lost 4 bases and J 7 bases, leaving 14 bases between the germline ends. The CDR3 runs 13 residues. CDR1 is MDHEN and CDR2 is SYDVKM in the germline V gene. Here the CDR3 reads CASSSGRRAEQYF. DNA for the CDR3: TGTGCCAGCAGTTCGGGAAGGAGGGCTGAGCAGTACTTC.